This record concerns one T cell receptor (beta chain) sequence. The CDR3 sequence is 13 residues long. CDR1 and CDR2 from the germline V gene are ENHRY and SYGVKD. V lost 7 bases to trimming and J lost 0 bases, with 9 bases between them. This sample stems from a study of blood T cell repertoires in COVID-19. Clones were sequenced by immunoSEQ multiplex PCR, and TCRdb holds only the in-frame ones, with some missing. The table has 120,000 to 150,000 clones, approximately 85% seen once; the top ten hold 8%. The sample consisted of peripheral blood. The chain links TRBV10-3 to TRBJ1-1, with D unclear. This sequence originates from a woman aged 55 to 70 with COVID-19, enrolled during active disease. CDR3 sequence: CAINPQMNTEAFF. DNA for the CDR3: TGTGCCATCAACCCACAGATGAACACTGAAGCTTTCTTT.